The 32 T cell receptor beta chains in this list originate from one sample, sequenced in a study of T cells after yellow fever vaccination. TCRdb re-called the 5' RACE reads with MiXCR, one entry per CDR3 protein. The sample has over 250,000 distinct CDR3 sequences; about 5% are singletons. The material sequenced was CD4+ T cells sorted from PBMCs, taken on the day of the yellow fever booster vaccination. Receptor source: a man aged 18 to 29 who received the YFV17D yellow fever vaccine.

This clonotype was found many times. V is TRBV12-3 or TRBV12-4 and J is TRBJ2-3; D possibly uses TRBD1 or TRBD2 (5 bases each). Trimming took off 6 bases at V and 2 bases at J, with 15 bases between the two ends. This CDR3 has 15 amino acids. The CDR3 region has the DNA TGTGCCAGCAGCACCCATACGGGGACCACAGATACGCAGTATTTT. It translates to CASSTHTGTTDTQYF.

The J gene is TRBJ2-7, the V gene TRBV7-2; D unresolved. The CDR3 is 15 residues long. Trimming removed 4 bases from V and 1 base from J, with 14 bases in between. Germline-derived CDR1 and CDR2 are SGHTA and FQGNSA. For the CDR3, the DNA is TGTGCCAGCAGCTCCGCTGGCAAGCAATCCTACGAGCAGTACGTC. It codes for CASSSAGKQSYEQYV.

This clonotype came up a few times. This chain uses TRBV6-1 with TRBJ2-5, with TRBD2 matching 7 bases. CDR1 MNHNS and CDR2 SASEGT come from the germline V gene. This CDR3 region has 14 residues. V lost 4 bases to trimming and J lost 6 bases; unmatched junction nucleotides: 8. CDR3: CASSGTGGEKTQYF. CDR3 sequence (DNA): TGTGCCAGCAGTGGAACGGGGGGTGAGAAGACCCAGTACTTC.

This clonotype was recorded many times. The V gene is TRBV7-2, the J gene TRBJ1-1; no firm D call. V lost 1 base, J lost 0 bases, and 6 bases lay in between. The V gene's germline CDR1 is SGHTA and CDR2 FQGNSA. This CDR3 spans 14 amino acids. CDR3 sequence reads: CASSLGRLNTEAFF. As DNA, the CDR3 is TGTGCCAGCAGCTTAGGACGGCTGAACACTGAAGCTTTCTTT.

V usage is TRBV5-4 and J usage is TRBJ2-1; 8 bases are a match to TRBD2. Germline-derived CDR1 and CDR2 are SGHNT and YYREEE (reference sequence). The V segment lost 4 bases and the J segment 5 bases; nucleotides outside the gene matches: 5. CDR3 size: 14 residues. The CDR3 bases are TGTGCCAGCAGCCCCACTAGCGGCCACAATGAGCAGTTCTTC. This encodes CASSPTSGHNEQFF.

There are a few counts of this clonotype. The gene calls are TRBV5-5 and TRBJ2-7, with D tentatively TRBD1 or TRBD2 (6 bases each). The V end lost 4 bases, the J end lost 3 bases, and 14 bases lay between the germline ends. CDR1 is SGHKS, CDR2 YYEKEE, per germline (reference sequence). This CDR3 region has 14 residues. CDR3 nucleotides: TGTGCCAGCAGCGGCGGGACACTCATCTACGAGCAGTACGTC. This encodes CASSGGTLIYEQYV.

The chain couples TRBV5-6 to TRBJ1-1; D gene unclear. The V end was cut by 2 bases, the J end by 8 bases, with 16 bases between. CDR3 size: 14 residues. CDR1 and CDR2 (germline): SGHDT, YYEEEE. The CDR3 loop reads CASSLRRIIVEAFF. The CDR3, as DNA: TGTGCCAGCAGCTTACGGCGGATTATAGTCGAAGCTTTCTTT.

The rearrangement links TRBV7-6 to TRBJ2-3; possible D gene TRBD2, 6 bases. Looked up from germline, CDR1 is SGHVS and CDR2 is FNYEAQ. The V and J ends lost 1 base and 1 base respectively, with 12 bases between them. This CDR3 comprises 16 residues. In DNA, the CDR3 is TGTGCCAGCAGCTTAGAAGGAGGGGTTGGCACAGATACGCAGTATTTT. It encodes CASSLEGGVGTDTQYF. Together with reference TRBV7-6 and TRBJ2-3, the CDR3 gives the full variable domain: GAGVSQSPRYKVTKRGQDVALRCDPISGHVSLYWYRQALGQGPEFLTYFNYEAQQDKSGLPNDRFSAERPEGSISTLTIQRTEQRDSAMYRCASSLEGGVGTDTQYFGPGTRLTVL.

This clonotype was observed many times. The genes are TRBV4-1 and TRBJ2-5, with 7 bases matching TRBD2. V shed 6 bases and J 1 base; nucleotides not matched to a gene: 8. Per germline, CDR1 MGHRA and CDR2 YSYEKL. The CDR3 contains 15 residues. DNA of the CDR3: TGCGCCAGCAGGAGAAGCGGGGTGGGCCAAGAGACCCAGTACTTC. As protein: CASRRSGVGQETQYF.

This clonotype was seen at least ten times. The V and J genes are TRBV7-2 and TRBJ2-5; D gene unclear. Germline V gene lookup returns CDR1 SGHTA and CDR2 FQGNSA. The CDR3 is 12 amino acids. V was trimmed by 5 bases and J by 5 bases, leaving 9 bases between them. CDR3 in DNA: TGTGCCAGCAGCCCTGGTTGGGAGACCCAGTACTTC. Translation gives CASSPGWETQYF.

This clonotype was detected ten times or more. V gene TRBV7-2 combines with J gene TRBJ2-2, with D possibly being TRBD1 or TRBD2 (5 bases each). The CDR3 covers 14 residues. V dropped 5 bases and J dropped 3 bases, with 10 bases sitting between them. CDR1 and CDR2 from the germline V gene are SGHTA and FQGNSA. The chain's CDR3 is CASSLGPHTGELFF. Here the CDR3 DNA reads TGTGCCAGCAGCCTGGGACCACACACCGGGGAGCTGTTTTTT.

The V and J genes are TRBV28 and TRBJ1-3, with 7 bases that match TRBD1. The germline gives CDR1 MDHEN, CDR2 SYDVKM. V shed 5 bases and J 6 bases; nucleotides not matched to a gene: 4. The CDR3 contains 13 residues. CDR3 sequence (DNA): TGTGCCAGCAGTGGACAGGTGCTAAACACCATATATTTT. It is translated as CASSGQVLNTIYF.

This clonotype was counted only a few times. The chain uses TRBV20-1 and TRBJ2-7, with D perhaps matching TRBD2 (6 bases). Germline V lookup: CDR1 DFQATT, CDR2 SNEGSKA (reference sequence). The V and J ends lost 0 bases and 6 bases respectively, with 12 bases between them. The CDR3 is 13 residues long. The CDR3 loop reads CSARDGGFGEQYF. As DNA, the CDR3 is TGCAGTGCTAGAGATGGAGGGTTTGGCGAGCAGTACTTC.

In this sample, this clonotype turned up a few times. The chain employs TRBV18 and TRBJ2-7; D not resolved. V was trimmed by 6 bases and J by 3 bases, leaving 12 bases between them. This CDR3 spans 13 amino acids. CDR1 is KGHSH, CDR2 LQKENI, per germline. CDR3 amino acids: CASSRQQRYEQYF. CDR3 nucleotides: TGTGCCAGCTCGCGACAACAGCGCTACGAGCAGTACTTC.

The chain has TRBV5-1 and TRBJ2-2; TRBD1 agrees at 7 bases. Losses at the gene ends were 3 bases for V and 0 bases for J; bases not matched to a gene: 2. CDR1 and CDR2 from the germline V gene are SGHRS and YFSETQ. The CDR3 has 15 amino acids. The CDR3 DNA follows: TGCGCCAGCAGCTACGGACAGGCGAACACCGGGGAGCTGTTTTTT. Protein sequence: CASSYGQANTGELFF.

J is TRBJ1-1 and V is TRBV5-5; TRBD1 matches 8 bases. Trimming removed 4 bases from V and 0 bases from J; junction bases left unmatched: 8. This CDR3 has 16 residues. Germline loops: CDR1 SGHKS, CDR2 YYEKEE (reference sequence). CDR3 protein: CASSPGGGYMNTEAFF. The CDR3 region has the DNA TGTGCCAGCAGCCCAGGGGGCGGGTATATGAACACTGAAGCTTTCTTT. Complete variable domain (other parts from reference TRBV5-5 and TRBJ1-1): DAGVTQSPTHLIKTRGQQVTLRCSPISGHKSVSWYQQVLGQGPQFIFQYYEKEERGRGNFPDRFSARQFPNYSSELNVNALLLGDSALYLCASSPGGGYMNTEAFFGQGTRLTVV.

A few counts support this clonotype. The V call is TRBV5-1, the J call TRBJ2-5; D may be TRBD2 (5 bases). The CDR3 sequence is 16 residues long. Trimming took 0 bases from V and 4 from J, leaving 16 bases between them. Germline V gene lookup returns CDR1 SGHRS and CDR2 YFSETQ. The CDR3 spells CASSLEALDGGETQYF. The CDR3 bases are TGCGCCAGCAGCTTGGAGGCACTAGATGGAGGAGAGACCCAGTACTTC.

This clonotype was seen many times. J is TRBJ2-5 and V is TRBV5-1; 8 positions match TRBD2. The junction had 2 bases not matched to a gene; V was cut back by 0 bases and J by 1 base. The CDR3 runs 15 residues. Germline V gives CDR1 SGHRS, CDR2 YFSETQ. The CDR3 region is CASSLEGLVQETQYF. The CDR3 DNA reads as TGCGCCAGCAGCTTGGAGGGACTAGTCCAAGAGACCCAGTACTTC.

This clonotype was seen ten or more times. CDR3 in amino acids: CSVDPGARETQYF. In DNA form, the CDR3 reads TGCAGCGTTGACCCCGGGGCGAGGGAGACCCAGTACTTC. The rearrangement uses TRBV29-1 and TRBJ2-5, with D possibly being TRBD1 or TRBD2 (5 bases each). Germline assignment: CDR1 SQVTM and CDR2 ANQGSEA. V shed 3 bases and J shed 5 bases, with 13 bases lying between them. The CDR3 runs to 13 residues.

The chain uses TRBV28 and TRBJ2-7; D is undetermined. The CDR3 totals 14 residues. Germline V gene data show CDR1 as MDHEN and CDR2 as SYDVKM. Between the trimmed V and J ends, which lost 5 bases and 2 bases, there was a span of 13 bases. CDR3 region: CASSTPYRTYEQYV. The CDR3 coding sequence is TGTGCCAGCAGTACACCGTACCGGACCTACGAGCAGTACGTC.

This clonotype was detected ten times or more. This chain links TRBV6-4 with TRBJ2-3; possible D gene TRBD2, 5 bases. The CDR3 extends over 15 amino acids. CDR1 and CDR2 from the germline V gene are MRHNA and SNTAGT. The V end lost 3 bases, the J end lost 3 bases, and 13 bases lay between the germline ends. The DNA of the CDR3 is TGTGCCAGCAGTGAGGACGGGGTGCAAACAGATACGCAGTATTTT. Its translation is CASSEDGVQTDTQYF.

This clonotype was detected many times. The chain has TRBV7-2 and TRBJ2-4, with D unresolved. Trimming shortened V by 0 bases and J by 6 bases, and 6 bases separated the two germline ends. Germline values: CDR1 SGHTA, CDR2 FQGNSA. The CDR3 runs to 13 residues. The CDR3 reads CASSLAFGNIQYF. In DNA, the CDR3 is TGTGCCAGCAGCTTAGCCTTCGGAAACATTCAGTACTTC.

This clonotype was observed a handful of times. In DNA, the CDR3 is TGTGCCAGCAGTAAAGGAGGGGGGCGGACTTACAATGAGCAGTTCTTC. It encodes CASSKGGGRTYNEQFF. V and J are TRBV6-6 and TRBJ2-1; perhaps D is TRBD1 or TRBD2 (6 bases each). Trimming took off 5 bases at V and 4 bases at J, with 18 bases between the two ends. Germline assignment: CDR1 MNHNY and CDR2 SVGAGI (reference sequence). This CDR3 has 16 amino acids.

V usage is TRBV29-1 and J usage is TRBJ1-2; D not resolved. The V gene lost 4 bases and the J gene lost 2 bases, with 8 bases spanning the gap. Germline V gene data show CDR1 as SQVTM and CDR2 as ANQGSEA. CDR3 length equals 12 residues. In DNA, the CDR3 is TGCAGCGTTGTGTCAAAAAACTATGGCTACACCTTC. Its translation is CSVVSKNYGYTF.

Of note for this clonotype: This may arise from a read error, as a much more abundant clone is one base away. This sequence joins TRBV10-3 and TRBJ1-5; no clear D. The germline V gene has CDR1 ENHRY and CDR2 SYGVKD. The CDR3 has 17 amino acids. V was shortened by 0 bases and J by 3 bases, with 15 bases between the two germline ends. The DNA for the CDR3 is TGTGCCATCAGTGAGTCGTTCAGGCGGATTTCCAATCAGCCCCAGCATTTT. It translates to CAISESFRRISNQPQHF.

This clonotype came up many times. V gene TRBV6-1 combines with J gene TRBJ2-1; a weak D match, TRBD2 (5 bases). The CDR3 runs 16 residues. V lost 5 bases, J lost 0 bases, and 14 bases lay in between. Germline V gene sequence: CDR1 MNHNS, CDR2 SASEGT. CDR3 nucleotide sequence: TGTGCCAGCAGTCTAGCCTTAGGGTCCTCCTACAATGAGCAGTTCTTC. Its translation: CASSLALGSSYNEQFF.

This clonotype was picked up many times. V usage is TRBV5-1 and J usage is TRBJ1-5, with D tentatively TRBD1 (6 bases). The CDR3 extends over 14 amino acids. V lost 4 bases and J 4 bases, leaving 12 bases between the germline ends. Per the germline V gene, CDR1 is SGHRS and CDR2 is YFSETQ. The CDR3 DNA sequence: TGCGCCAGCAGCCTGGACAGCACTAATCAGCCCCAGCATTTT. Translation gives CASSLDSTNQPQHF.

CDR3 coding DNA: TGCGCCAGCAGCTCGGGACAGGGGCAAACTGAAGCTTTCTTT. Translating gives CASSSGQGQTEAFF. The gene calls are TRBV5-1 and TRBJ1-1, with 10 bases aligning to TRBD1. Trimming at V came to 3 bases and at J to 5 bases, leaving 4 bases not matched to a gene. Looked up from germline, CDR1 is SGHRS and CDR2 is YFSETQ. The CDR3 loop spans 14 amino acids.

This clonotype was observed a handful of times. The chain joins TRBV5-1 to TRBJ2-3, with 7 bases aligning to TRBD2. Germline V gene data show CDR1 as SGHRS and CDR2 as YFSETQ. The CDR3 loop spans 17 amino acids. Trimming cost V 0 bases and J 2 bases; bases outside gene matches: 9. CDR3 region: CASSLVASGDFTDTQYF. CDR3 DNA sequence: TGCGCCAGCAGCTTGGTGGCTAGCGGAGACTTCACAGATACGCAGTATTTT.

This clonotype was recorded at least ten times. The chain links TRBV20-1 to TRBJ1-6; no reliable D call. CDR1 is DFQATT, CDR2 SNEGSKA, per germline (reference sequence). CDR3 length: 14 amino acids. V was trimmed by 0 bases and J by 5 bases, leaving 8 bases between them. CDR3 sequence (DNA): TGCAGTGCTAGAGACGCCACCAATAATTCACCCCTCCACTTT. It translates to CSARDATNNSPLHF.

This clonotype has a count of ten or more. The chain couples TRBV7-3 to TRBJ1-1, with 11 bases matching TRBD1. Germline V gene sequence: CDR1 SGHTA, CDR2 FQGTGA. This CDR3 is 15 amino acids long. Unmatched junction bases numbered 8, after V lost 5 bases and J lost 6 bases. The CDR3 loop is CASSRLGTGGAEAFF. The CDR3 bases are TGTGCCAGCAGCCGACTAGGGACAGGGGGAGCTGAAGCTTTCTTT. The variable domain in full, with the rest retrieved from reference TRBV7-3 and TRBJ1-1, is GAGVSQTPSNKVTEKGKYVELRCDPISGHTALYWYRQSLGQGPEFLIYFQGTGAADDSGLPNDRFFAVRPEGSVSTLKIQRTERGDSAVYLCASSRLGTGGAEAFFGQGTRLTVV.

This clonotype was observed many times. The genes are TRBV5-1 and TRBJ1-1; no definite D call. Trimming cost V 4 bases and J 0 bases, with 13 bases left between them. The germline CDR1 and CDR2 sequences are SGHRS and YFSETQ. There are 15 residues in the CDR3. CDR3 loop: CASSGAGSMNTEAFF. The CDR3 DNA follows: TGCGCCAGCAGCGGTGCTGGGTCCATGAACACTGAAGCTTTCTTT. Drawing the rest from reference TRBV5-1 and TRBJ1-1, the complete variable domain is KAGVTQTPRYLIKTRGQQVTLSCSPISGHRSVSWYQQTPGQGLQFLFEYFSETQRNKGNFPGRFSGRQFSNSRSEMNVSTLELGDSALYLCASSGAGSMNTEAFFGQGTRLTVV.